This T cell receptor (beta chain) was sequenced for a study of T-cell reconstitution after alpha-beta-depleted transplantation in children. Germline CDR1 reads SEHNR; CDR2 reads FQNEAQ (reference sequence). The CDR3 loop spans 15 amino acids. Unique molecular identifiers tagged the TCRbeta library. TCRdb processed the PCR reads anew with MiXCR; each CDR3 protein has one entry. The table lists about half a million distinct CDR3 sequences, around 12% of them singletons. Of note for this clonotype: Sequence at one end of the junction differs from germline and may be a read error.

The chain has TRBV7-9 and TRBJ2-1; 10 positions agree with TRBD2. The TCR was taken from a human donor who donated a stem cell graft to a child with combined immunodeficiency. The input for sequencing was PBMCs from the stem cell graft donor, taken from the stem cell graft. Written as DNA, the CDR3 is TGTGCCAGCAGCTTACTAGCGGGAGAGTGGGATGAGCGGTTCTTC. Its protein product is CASSLLAGEWDERFF.